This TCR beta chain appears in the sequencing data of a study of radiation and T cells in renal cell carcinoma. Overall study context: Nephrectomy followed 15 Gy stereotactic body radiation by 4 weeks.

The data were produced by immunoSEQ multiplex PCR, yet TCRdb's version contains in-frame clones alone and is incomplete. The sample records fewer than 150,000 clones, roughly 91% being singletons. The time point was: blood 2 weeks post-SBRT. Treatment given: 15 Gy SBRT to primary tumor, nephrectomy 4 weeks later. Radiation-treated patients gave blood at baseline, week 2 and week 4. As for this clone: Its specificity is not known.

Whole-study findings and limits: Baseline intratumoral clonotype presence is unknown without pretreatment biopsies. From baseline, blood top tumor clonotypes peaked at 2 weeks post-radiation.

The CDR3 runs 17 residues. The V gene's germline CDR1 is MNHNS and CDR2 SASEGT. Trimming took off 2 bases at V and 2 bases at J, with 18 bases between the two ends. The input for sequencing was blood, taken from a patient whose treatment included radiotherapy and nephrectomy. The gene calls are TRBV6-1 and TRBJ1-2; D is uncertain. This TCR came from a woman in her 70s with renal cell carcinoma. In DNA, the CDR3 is TGTGCCAGCAGTGAACGCAGGCCATCTAGTAGGAACTATGGCTACACCTTC. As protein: CASSERRPSSRNYGYTF.